This T cell receptor beta chain was recorded in a study of blood T cell repertoires in COVID-19. Study as a whole: Donors in the United States, Italy and Spain gave samples during acute or convalescent COVID-19.

The sample holds a few counts of this clone. The CDR3 has 14 residues. Germline loops: CDR1 KGHSH, CDR2 LQKENI. Trimming took off 3 bases at V and 2 bases at J, with 10 bases between the two ends. The method was immunoSEQ multiplex PCR; TCRdb's version includes in-frame clones alone and lacks a portion of them. The top ten clones hold 3% to 3.5% of a sample with 45,000 to 55,000 clones, roughly 87% of them seen once. Material for sequencing was peripheral blood. This TCR came from a human donor in a cohort sampled during active COVID-19. The V gene is TRBV18, the J gene TRBJ1-1; the D is unclear. The CDR3 DNA reads TGTGCCAGCTCACCGGGAGCCGGAAACACTGAAGCTTTCTTT. Translating it yields CASSPGAGNTEAFF.